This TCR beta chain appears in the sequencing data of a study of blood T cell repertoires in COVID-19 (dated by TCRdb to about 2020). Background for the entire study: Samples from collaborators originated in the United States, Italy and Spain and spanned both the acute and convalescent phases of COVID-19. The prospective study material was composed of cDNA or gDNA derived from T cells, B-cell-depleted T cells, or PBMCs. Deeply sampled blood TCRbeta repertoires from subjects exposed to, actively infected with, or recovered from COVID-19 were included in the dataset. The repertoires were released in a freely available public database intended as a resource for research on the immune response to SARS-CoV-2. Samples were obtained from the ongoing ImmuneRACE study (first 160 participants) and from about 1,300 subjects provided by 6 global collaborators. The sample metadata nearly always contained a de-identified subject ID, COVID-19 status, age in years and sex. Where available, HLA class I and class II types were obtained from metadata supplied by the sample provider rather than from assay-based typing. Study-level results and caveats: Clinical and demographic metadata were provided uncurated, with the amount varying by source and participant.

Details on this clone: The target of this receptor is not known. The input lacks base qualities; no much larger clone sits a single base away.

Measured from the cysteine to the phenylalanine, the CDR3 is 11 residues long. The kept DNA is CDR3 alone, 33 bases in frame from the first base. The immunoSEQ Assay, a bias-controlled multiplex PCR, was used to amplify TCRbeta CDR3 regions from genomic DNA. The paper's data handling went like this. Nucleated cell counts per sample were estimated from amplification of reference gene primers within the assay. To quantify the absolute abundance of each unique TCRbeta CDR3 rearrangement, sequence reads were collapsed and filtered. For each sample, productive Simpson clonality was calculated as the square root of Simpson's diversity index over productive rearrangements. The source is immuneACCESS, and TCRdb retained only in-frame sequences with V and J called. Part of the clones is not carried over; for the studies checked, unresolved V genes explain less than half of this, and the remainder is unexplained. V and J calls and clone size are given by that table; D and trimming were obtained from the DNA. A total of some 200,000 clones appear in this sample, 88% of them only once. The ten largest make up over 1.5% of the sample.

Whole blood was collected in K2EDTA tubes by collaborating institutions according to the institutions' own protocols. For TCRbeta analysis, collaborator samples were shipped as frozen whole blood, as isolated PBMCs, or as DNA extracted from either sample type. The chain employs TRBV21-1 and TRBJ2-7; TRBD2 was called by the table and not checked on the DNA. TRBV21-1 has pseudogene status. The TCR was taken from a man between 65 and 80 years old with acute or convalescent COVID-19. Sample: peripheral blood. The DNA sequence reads TGTGCCAGCAGCGCGGGCTACGAGCAGTACTTC. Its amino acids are CASSAGYEQYF.